This is a list of T cell receptor beta chains from one sample in a study of blood T cell repertoires in COVID-19. Sequenced by immunoSEQ multiplex PCR; TCRdb stores in-frame clones only, minus some. Counted here are approximately 150,000 clones, roughly 88% occurring once; the ten biggest clones make up roughly a tenth. What was sequenced was peripheral blood. These receptors all come from a man in his sixties with active or convalescent COVID-19. Both conserved end residues are part of each CDR3. Each record gives: D gene, J gene, V gene, clone size, CDR3 protein. A D gene is named only where the DNA matches it firmly. The size of a clone is reported for some rows only, either as once, few or many, or as a class for expanded clones.

. TRBJ2-3 TRBV9 . CASSVVGGGTSDTQYF
. TRBJ1-1 TRBV10-3 . CAIRRQANTEAFF
TRBD2 TRBJ2-2 TRBV2 . CASGAGGGNTGELFF
. TRBJ2-7 TRBV5-1 . CASSLYQGTAYEQYF
TRBD2 TRBJ2-5 TRBV19 . CASSIADGRAFETQYF
TRBD1 TRBJ1-6 TRBV19 . CASSGQGYLSPLHF
. TRBJ2-5 TRBV4-3 . CASSQNLIGETQYF
. TRBJ1-5 TRBV5-6 . CASSLGEGGNQPQHF
. TRBJ2-2 TRBV19 . CASSDRYGTGELFF
. TRBJ2-3 TRBV6-5 . CASSYRRESTDTQYF
TRBD1 TRBJ1-2 TRBV3-1/TRBV3-2 . CASTDRGPFGYTF
TRBD2 TRBJ2-3 TRBV11-2 few CASSGTGTSGRVTDTQYF
. TRBJ2-2 TRBV15 . CATSRDRAGELFF
TRBD2 TRBJ2-7 TRBV5-8 . CASSPSVIAGESYEQYF
. TRBJ1-3 TRBV20-1 . CSAPQGVTIYF
. TRBJ1-1 TRBV5-1 . CASSLSSLQGSPNAEAFF
. TRBJ1-1 TRBV6-5 few CASSPLTIPTEAFF
TRBD1 TRBJ2-5 TRBV7-9 few CASSLWTGFNRAQYF
. TRBJ1-2 TRBV18 few CASSPPVGGEGYTF
. TRBJ2-3 TRBV11-2 . CASSRQWISTDTQYF
TRBD2 TRBJ2-2 TRBV4-1 . CASSLINGLAGGGSMDTGELFF
. TRBJ1-4 TRBV7-2 . CASSSMGAGGEKLFF
. TRBJ1-2 TRBV18 few CASSPMRGNYGYTF
. TRBJ1-1 TRBV5-1 . CASSALTANTEAFF
. TRBJ1-2 TRBV7-9 . CASSLYSGTNYGYTF
TRBD1 TRBJ2-4 TRBV2 few CASSSRRTGLAKNIQYF
TRBD2 TRBJ2-7 TRBV9 . CASSPISSGGAEEQYF
. TRBJ2-3 TRBV10-1 once CASTGTSTDTQYF
. TRBJ1-1 TRBV7-2 . CASSLDVSVNTEAFF
. TRBJ2-7 TRBV6-5 . CASSTGNTYEQYF
. TRBJ1-2 TRBV27 . CASRPLWTSPANYGYTF
. TRBJ2-5 TRBV21-1 . CARGGGRGQETQYF
. TRBJ1-1 TRBV19 once CASRDGHSNTEAFF
. TRBJ2-5 TRBV4-3 . CASSQDRDSLWETQYF
TRBD2 TRBJ2-1 TRBV19 . CASSMTSGEQFF
. TRBJ2-3 TRBV4-3 . CASSQGLAGASTDTQYF
TRBD2 TRBJ2-5 TRBV7-9 . CASSLAGTSGAETQYF
TRBD2 TRBJ2-1 TRBV13 many CASSATGTSGNYEQFF
. TRBJ1-1 TRBV4-3 . CASSLLRGTEAFF
TRBD1 TRBJ1-6 TRBV2 . CASSLDRSNSPLHF
TRBD1 TRBJ1-1 TRBV25-1 . CASSAAEQGAHTEAFF
TRBD2 TRBJ2-1 TRBV28 . CASSLFVGTRPNEQFF
TRBD1 TRBJ1-4 TRBV27 . CASRKGQGIANEKLFF
. TRBJ2-3 TRBV11-2 few CASSLLRGSTDTQYF
. TRBJ1-3 TRBV6-5 . CASSYSAGTGNTIYF
. TRBJ1-4 TRBV19 . CASVGTPEKLFF
. TRBJ1-5 TRBV6-5 . CASSYGGGSNQPQHF
. TRBJ2-2 TRBV9 . CASSVVTGELFF
TRBD1 TRBJ1-1 TRBV5-8 once CASSSDRGLNTEAFF
TRBD1 TRBJ2-2 TRBV7-9 . CASSHTGVQSTGELFF
. TRBJ2-1 TRBV28 . CASSFRLDSHNEQFF
. TRBJ1-2 TRBV25-1 . CASRNTGIRGYTF
. TRBJ1-5 TRBV19 . CASSTGQTHSNQPQHF
. TRBJ1-1 TRBV29-1 . CSVPLMRTEAFF
TRBD1 TRBJ2-1 TRBV7-2 . CASSFRDRGYNEQFF
TRBD1 TRBJ2-7 TRBV27 . CASSTKQGVTYEQYF
TRBD2 TRBJ2-1 TRBV13 once CASSITSLAGAYNEQFF
TRBD1 TRBJ1-1 TRBV18 . CASSSGQGGNTEAFF
. TRBJ1-2 TRBV19 . CASSPRGAVYGYTF